The next 30 T cell receptor beta chains were all read from a single sample in a study of blood T cell repertoires in COVID-19 (dated by TCRdb to about 2020). The library was built by means of the immunoSEQ multiplex PCR assay. The immuneACCESS repertoire file appears here via TCRdb, limited to in-frame rearrangements. These files lack a portion of the clones; in checked studies, under half of the deficit traces to unresolved V genes, and the cause of the others is not known. This sample lists 100,000 to 150,000 clones; around 90% were detected once. Roughly 4% of the sample lies in the top ten. The sequencing sample was made of peripheral blood. These receptors were collected from a woman aged 55-75 years with COVID-19, enrolled during active disease.

The gene calls are TRBV3-1 (or the pseudogene TRBV3-2) and TRBJ1-2; TRBD1 is a possible D gene (6 bases). Germline V gene sequence: CDR1 LGHDT, CDR2 YNNKEL (reference sequence). The CDR3 has 14 residues. Trimming cost V 5 bases and J 3 bases, with 13 bases left between them. CDR3 region: CASSAPGHHYGYTF. DNA of the CDR3: TGTGCCAGCAGCGCCCCGGGACACCACTATGGCTACACCTTC.

The sample holds one count of this clone. This sequence joins TRBV6-5 and TRBJ2-7; D ambiguous. The CDR3 spans 13 residues. Germline V lookup: CDR1 MNHEY, CDR2 SVGAGI. The V and J ends lost 4 bases and 3 bases respectively, with 10 bases between them. The CDR3 protein is CASSSRLGYEQYF. CDR3 coding DNA: TGTGCCAGCAGTTCCAGACTCGGCTACGAGCAGTACTTC.

This clone is a singleton in its sample. The rearrangement uses TRBV6-2 or TRBV6-3 and TRBJ2-7, with 7 bases lining up with TRBD1. J gave up 3 bases and V 3 bases, and 5 bases lay outside the gene matches. Germline V gives CDR1 MNHEY, CDR2 SVGEGT. CDR3 size: 14 residues. The CDR3 DNA reads TGTGCCAGCAGTTATGACAGGGTGGGCTACGAGCAGTACTTC. As protein: CASSYDRVGYEQYF.

This clone was detected only once. The chain combines TRBV9 with TRBJ1-1, with D maybe TRBD1 (6 bases). V shed 1 base and J shed 0 bases, with 10 bases lying between them. The germline CDR1 and CDR2 sequences are SGDLS and YYNGEE. CDR3 length: 15 amino acids. The CDR3 DNA is TGTGCCAGCAGCGTACAGGGACAACTGAACACTGAAGCTTTCTTT. Translating gives CASSVQGQLNTEAFF.

J is TRBJ1-2 and V is TRBV6-5; D is perhaps TRBD1 (6 bases). Trimming shortened V by 6 bases and J by 8 bases, and 16 bases separated the two germline ends. The CDR3 has 13 residues. From germline, CDR1 is MNHEY and CDR2 SVGAGI. This CDR3 is CASSPRGGFGYTF. The CDR3 DNA is TGTGCCAGCAGCCCACGGGGGGGCTTCGGCTACACCTTC.

V is TRBV6-6 and J is TRBJ1-1, with D unclear. The length of the CDR3 is 13 residues. The germline V and J ends were trimmed by 5 bases and 1 base, with 8 bases remaining between them. The germline CDR1 and CDR2 sequences are MNHNY and SVGAGI (reference sequence). Here the CDR3 reads CASSAAGNTEAFF. The DNA of the CDR3 is TGTGCCAGCAGTGCGGCGGGGAACACTGAAGCTTTCTTT.

This chain uses TRBV9 with TRBJ1-2; a possible D gene is TRBD1 (5 bases). The CDR3 covers 13 residues. CDR1 is SGDLS, CDR2 YYNGEE, per germline. Trimming removed 0 bases from V and 7 bases from J, with 10 bases in between. CDR3: CASSVATGGGYTF. DNA for the CDR3: TGTGCCAGCAGCGTAGCTACGGGGGGTGGCTACACCTTC. The complete variable domain, with remaining parts taken from reference TRBV9 and TRBJ1-2, reads DSGVTQTPKHLITATGQRVTLRCSPRSGDLSVYWYQQSLDQGLQFLIQYYNGEERAKGNILERFSAQQFPDLHSELNLSSLELGDSALYFCASSVATGGGYTFGSGTRLTVV.

The rearrangement links TRBV18 to TRBJ2-2; D unclear. The CDR3 length is 13 residues. V was trimmed by 3 bases and J by 0 bases, leaving 2 bases between them. CDR1 and CDR2 from the germline V gene are KGHSH and LQKENI. CDR3 DNA sequence: TGTGCCAGCTCACCCGCGAACACCGGGGAGCTGTTTTTT. It encodes CASSPANTGELFF. The full variable domain, with the rest looked up from reference TRBV18 and TRBJ2-2, is NAGVMQNPRHLVRRRGQEARLRCSPMKGHSHVYWYRQLPEEGLKFMVYLQKENIIDESGMPKERFSAEFPKEGPSILRIQQVVRGDSAAYFCASSPANTGELFFGEGSRLTVL.

The chain couples TRBV5-4 to TRBJ2-5; a possible D gene is TRBD1 (6 bases). Between the trimmed V and J ends, which lost 4 bases and 1 base, there was a span of 14 bases. This CDR3 has 15 amino acids. Germline lookup yields CDR1 SGHNT and CDR2 YYREEE (reference sequence). The CDR3 nucleotides are TGTGCCAGCAGCGGAACCGGGACAACCCAAGAGACCCAGTACTTC. Translation gives CASSGTGTTQETQYF. The variable domain in full, with the rest retrieved from reference TRBV5-4 and TRBJ2-5, is ETGVTQSPTHLIKTRGQQVTLRCSSQSGHNTVSWYQQALGQGPQFIFQYYREEENGRGNFPPRFSGLQFPNYSSELNVNALELDDSALYLCASSGTGTTQETQYFGPGTRLLVL.

V gene TRBV30 combines with J gene TRBJ2-1; 9 bases are a match to TRBD2. Germline lookup yields CDR1 GTSNPN and CDR2 SVGIG (reference sequence). The CDR3 runs 17 residues. V shed 3 bases, J shed 0 bases, and the junction held 9 bases outside the gene matches. The chain's CDR3 is CAWRRGAGGPSYNEQFF. CDR3 coding DNA: TGTGCCTGGAGAAGGGGAGCGGGGGGCCCCTCCTACAATGAGCAGTTCTTC.

V and J are TRBV7-3 and TRBJ1-1; the D is unclear. The CDR3 runs 15 residues. Germline V gene lookup returns CDR1 SGHTA and CDR2 FQGTGA. Trimming took 5 bases from V and 1 from J, leaving 14 bases between them. In DNA form, the CDR3 reads TGTGCCAGCAGCCGTGGAGCGGGGAGGAACACTGAAGCTTTCTTT. Translated: CASSRGAGRNTEAFF.

The table lists this clone with a count of one. The chain has TRBV30 and TRBJ1-1; D is unclear. This CDR3 is 12 amino acids long. Germline values: CDR1 GTSNPN, CDR2 SVGIG (reference sequence). Trimming removed 3 bases at V and 10 bases at J, with 15 bases between. CDR3 loop: CAWRVGGPSAFF. For the CDR3, the DNA is TGTGCCTGGAGAGTGGGAGGACCCTCAGCTTTCTTT.

V and J are TRBV13 and TRBJ1-5; D might be TRBD1 (5 bases). CDR1 and CDR2 (germline): PRHDT, FYEKMQ (reference sequence). The CDR3 contains 15 residues. V shed 0 bases and J shed 4 bases, with 10 bases lying between them. CDR3 amino acids: CASSLGGVGNQPQHF. The CDR3 nucleotides read TGTGCCAGCAGCTTAGGAGGGGTCGGTAATCAGCCCCAGCATTTT.

The chain links TRBV19 to TRBJ2-2; a weak D match, TRBD2 (5 bases). This CDR3 is 12 amino acids long. V dropped 3 bases and J dropped 7 bases, with 6 bases sitting between them. The germline CDR1 and CDR2 sequences are LNHDA and SQIVND (reference sequence). The DNA for the CDR3 is TGTGCCAGTAGTATGGGAGACGGGGAGCTGTTTTTT. As protein: CASSMGDGELFF. Full variable domain (missing parts from reference TRBV19 and TRBJ2-2): DGGITQSPKYLFRKEGQNVTLSCEQNLNHDAMYWYRQDPGQGLRLIYYSQIVNDFQKGDIAEGYSVSREKKESFPLTVTSAQKNPTAFYLCASSMGDGELFFGEGSRLTVL.

This chain links TRBV18 with TRBJ2-1, with a weak D call TRBD2 (6 bases). Germline assignment: CDR1 KGHSH and CDR2 LQKENI. V lost 4 bases, J lost 10 bases, and 11 bases lay in between. This CDR3 contains 12 residues. CDR3 region: CASSHGGREQFF. DNA for the CDR3: TGTGCCAGCTCACACGGGGGTAGAGAGCAGTTCTTC.

This sequence joins TRBV4-3 and TRBJ2-4; possible D gene TRBD2, 7 bases. With 1 base removed from V and 1 base from J, the gap between germline ends came to 14 bases. The CDR3 length is 17 residues. The V gene's germline CDR1 is LGHNA and CDR2 YSLEER. CDR3 region: CASSQVRGRGAKNIQYF. CDR3 nucleotide sequence: TGCGCCAGCAGCCAAGTGCGGGGGCGGGGGGCCAAAAACATTCAGTACTTC.

The V call is TRBV30, the J call TRBJ1-1; D is undetermined. CDR1 is GTSNPN and CDR2 is SVGIG in the germline V gene (reference sequence). With 0 bases removed from V and 6 bases from J, the gap between germline ends came to 11 bases. This CDR3 region has 13 residues. The CDR3, as DNA: TGTGCCTGGAGTGTTAGGCGGCTATCTGAAGCTTTCTTT. It yields the protein CAWSVRRLSEAFF. Looking up the rest from reference TRBV30 and TRBJ1-1 gives the full variable domain: SQTIHQWPATLVQPVGSPLSLECTVEGTSNPNLYWYRQAAGRGLQLLFYSVGIGQISSEVPQNLSASRPQDRQFILSSKKLLLSDSGFYLCAWSVRRLSEAFFGQGTRLTVV.

Comment on this clone: Other DNA sequences from this sample encode an identical CDR3 as well. This rearrangement joins TRBV2 to TRBJ1-3; no reliable D call. This CDR3 spans 14 amino acids. Per germline, CDR1 SNHLY and CDR2 FYNNEI. V was shortened by 3 bases and J by 0 bases, with 6 bases between the two germline ends. DNA of the CDR3: TGTGCCAGCAGTGAGAACAGCTCTGGAAACACCATATATTTT. It is translated as CASSENSSGNTIYF.

This chain joins TRBV6-5 and TRBJ1-2; D remains unclear. This CDR3 region has 16 residues. The germline CDR1 and CDR2 sequences are MNHEY and SVGAGI. V gave up 0 bases and J gave up 6 bases, with 17 bases separating them. The CDR3: CASSYSLPVSSNGYTF. The CDR3 DNA sequence: TGTGCCAGCAGTTACTCGCTTCCTGTCAGTTCAAATGGCTACACCTTC.

CDR3 nucleotide sequence: TGTGCCAGCAGTCGATTGGGGCCCTACGAGCAGTACTTC. Its protein product is CASSRLGPYEQYF. The chain uses TRBV6-2 or TRBV6-3 and TRBJ2-7; a possible D gene is TRBD1 (5 bases). The CDR3 is made up of 13 amino acids. In germline, CDR1 is MNHEY, CDR2 SVGEGT. Between the trimmed V and J ends, which lost 5 bases and 2 bases, there was a span of 10 bases.

This clone came up a few times. The rearrangement joins TRBV19 to TRBJ1-5; D call uncertain. The germline CDR1 and CDR2 sequences are LNHDA and SQIVND (reference sequence). With 8 bases removed from V and 2 bases from J, the gap between germline ends came to 10 bases. CDR3 length equals 13 residues. CDR3 protein: CASAQGGNQPQHF. CDR3 nucleotide sequence: TGTGCCAGTGCCCAAGGAGGCAATCAGCCCCAGCATTTT.

This clone came up a few times. V is TRBV18 and J is TRBJ2-7, with TRBD1 identical over 11 bases. Germline V gene data show CDR1 as KGHSH and CDR2 as LQKENI. This CDR3 is built from 14 residues. The V gene end was trimmed by 6 bases and the J gene end by 3 bases; junction bases not matched to a gene: 4. The CDR3, as DNA: TGTGCCAGCTCCCCCGGGACAGGGGGCTACGAGCAGTACTTC. It codes for CASSPGTGGYEQYF. Full variable domain (rest looked up from reference TRBV18 and TRBJ2-7): NAGVMQNPRHLVRRRGQEARLRCSPMKGHSHVYWYRQLPEEGLKFMVYLQKENIIDESGMPKERFSAEFPKEGPSILRIQQVVRGDSAAYFCASSPGTGGYEQYFGPGTRLTVT.

In its sample, this clone was seen once. V usage is TRBV14 and J usage is TRBJ1-4; D unclear. CDR1 SGHDN and CDR2 FVKESK come from the germline V gene. The CDR3 consists of 13 residues. Trimming cost V 4 bases and J 6 bases, with 9 bases left between them. The CDR3 sequence is CASSRGNYEKLFF. The CDR3, as DNA: TGTGCCAGCAGCCGCGGGAACTATGAAAAACTGTTTTTT.

The chain carries TRBV7-2 and TRBJ2-5, with a weak D call TRBD2 (7 bases). The CDR3 consists of 14 residues. V was clipped by 1 base and J by 5 bases, with 11 bases between them. CDR1 is SGHTA and CDR2 is FQGNSA in the germline V gene. The DNA for the CDR3 is TGTGCCAGCAGCTTAGGGGGGGGCAGGGAGACCCAGTACTTC. Protein: CASSLGGGRETQYF.

This clone was detected only once. The chain recombines TRBV5-6 with TRBJ2-1; 8 bases agree with TRBD1. V gave up 4 bases and J gave up 2 bases; unmatched junction bases: 8. The CDR3 spans 16 residues. Germline loops: CDR1 SGHDT, CDR2 YYEEEE. In DNA form, the CDR3 reads TGTGCCAGCAGCCCCAACCAGGGGGCCCCCTACAATGAGCAGTTCTTC. It specifies CASSPNQGAPYNEQFF. Using reference TRBV5-6 and TRBJ2-1 for the parts outside the CDR3, the full variable domain is DAGVTQSPTHLIKTRGQQVTLRCSPKSGHDTVSWYQQALGQGPQFIFQYYEEEERQRGNFPDRFSGHQFPNYSSELNVNALLLGDSALYLCASSPNQGAPYNEQFFGPGTRLTVL.

This chain joins TRBV15 and TRBJ1-1, with D possibly being TRBD1 (6 bases). CDR1 is LNHNV, CDR2 YYDKDF, per germline (reference sequence). The CDR3 is 14 amino acids. Trimming left V 6 bases short and J 1 base short, with 12 bases between. The CDR3 DNA is TGTGCCACCAGTCAGGGGACCGGGAACACTGAAGCTTTCTTT. Translating gives CATSQGTGNTEAFF.

J is TRBJ1-4 and V is TRBV10-2; 12 bases map to TRBD1. The CDR3 length is 18 residues. The germline gives CDR1 WSHSY, CDR2 SAAADI. J lost 3 bases, V lost 2 bases, and 7 bases had no gene match. CDR3 nucleotide sequence: TGCGCCAGCAGTGAGCCGAAGGGACAGGGGGCGTCTAATGAAAAACTGTTTTTT. It translates to CASSEPKGQGASNEKLFF.

This chain links TRBV9 with TRBJ2-3, with 9 bases identical to TRBD2. With 0 bases clipped from V and 6 bases from J, the junction kept 11 bases outside the gene matches. In germline, CDR1 is SGDLS, CDR2 YYNGEE. CDR3 length: 17 residues. The CDR3 DNA sequence: TGTGCCAGCAGCGTAGAGGGGCAGCGGGGGGCAGGGGATACGCAGTATTTT. It yields the protein CASSVEGQRGAGDTQYF.

The genes are TRBV5-4 and TRBJ2-2; TRBD1 matches at 9 bases. This CDR3 spans 16 amino acids. V shed 4 bases, J shed 6 bases, and the junction held 10 bases outside the gene matches. Germline V gene data show CDR1 as SGHNT and CDR2 as YYREEE (reference sequence). CDR3 nucleotides: TGTGCCAGCAGCGTCGCCGGGACAGGGCTCGCCGGGGAGCTGTTTTTT. It codes for CASSVAGTGLAGELFF.

The chain has TRBV9 and TRBJ1-1; 7 bases match TRBD1. CDR1 is SGDLS and CDR2 is YYNGEE in the germline V gene. The CDR3 covers 16 residues. Trimming removed 0 bases from V and 0 bases from J; junction bases left unmatched: 5. Here the CDR3 reads CASSVGDSFMNTEAFF. In nucleotides, the CDR3 is TGTGCCAGCAGCGTAGGGGACAGTTTCATGAACACTGAAGCTTTCTTT.